Listed here are 17 T cell receptor beta chains from one sample, sequenced in a study of CD8+CD57+ T cells in acquired aplastic anemia. The use of genomic DNA as template underpinned the TCR beta VDJ and CDR3 profiling. Using its own MiXCR run on the reads, TCRdb lists one record per CDR3 protein. The sample includes roughly 130,000 distinct CDR3 sequences, 48% of them seen just once. The sample comprised sorted CD4+, CD8+, or CD8+CD57+ T cells (not recorded which) from PBMCs. The receptor source for this set is a human donor in good health, serving as a control.

The V call is TRBV19, the J call TRBJ1-6, with TRBD1 identical over 8 bases. Germline values: CDR1 LNHDA, CDR2 SQIVND (reference sequence). The junction had 7 bases not matched to a gene; V was cut back by 4 bases and J by 14 bases. The CDR3 runs 13 residues. CDR3 coding DNA: TGTGCCAGTAGTACCCGGGACAGGCCAACCCTCCACTTT. As protein: CASSTRDRPTLHF.

The chain carries TRBV10-3 and TRBJ2-7, with D perhaps matching TRBD1 (6 bases). Trimming cost V 6 bases and J 5 bases, with 14 bases left between them. This CDR3 is built from 13 residues. The V gene's germline CDR1 is ENHRY and CDR2 SYGVKD. CDR3 amino acids: CAISQQGFHEQYF. CDR3 in DNA: TGTGCCATCAGCCAACAGGGCTTCCACGAGCAGTACTTC.

This clonotype was detected ten times or more. The rearrangement joins TRBV6-1 to TRBJ1-1; D perhaps matches TRBD1 (5 bases). CDR3 length: 14 residues. Germline values: CDR1 MNHNS, CDR2 SASEGT. V lost 10 bases and J 4 bases, leaving 19 bases between the germline ends. CDR3: CATYRSEGRTEAFF. Written as DNA, the CDR3 is TGTGCCACCTACCGATCTGAGGGGCGCACTGAAGCTTTCTTT.

Ten or more counts support this clonotype. The V and J genes are TRBV20-1 and TRBJ1-1; TRBD1 aligns across 9 bases. V gave up 2 bases and J gave up 7 bases; unmatched junction bases: 17. This CDR3 spans 17 amino acids. Germline V gene sequence: CDR1 DFQATT, CDR2 SNEGSKA (reference sequence). CDR3 amino acids: CSARRGDRAEPGREAFF. CDR3 nucleotide sequence: TGCAGTGCTAGAAGGGGGGACAGGGCTGAACCAGGGCGTGAAGCTTTCTTT.

This clonotype was counted many times. The chain links TRBV20-1 to TRBJ2-1; 10 bases fit TRBD2. CDR3 length equals 12 residues. V dropped 7 bases and J dropped 6; count of bases not matched to a gene: 3. Germline V lookup: CDR1 DFQATT, CDR2 SNEGSKA (reference sequence). DNA of the CDR3: TGCAGTGGCCAGCGGGGGGGCAATGAGCAGTTCTTC. Its translation is CSGQRGGNEQFF.

This clonotype was seen repeatedly, ten times or more. V usage is TRBV19 and J usage is TRBJ2-3, with D uncertain. The CDR3 consists of 17 residues. Deletions cut 5 bases from V and 0 bases from J, with 18 bases between. Germline CDR1 reads LNHDA; CDR2 reads SQIVND (reference sequence). The CDR3 DNA reads as TGTGCCAGTAGTGCGGCGGCGAGCCATCTTAGCACAGATACGCAGTATTTT. Encoded protein: CASSAAASHLSTDTQYF.

Comment on this clonotype: A clone one base away is much larger, so this may be a read error. CDR3 sequence: CATRGGDEHRPEQFF. The CDR3 region has the DNA TGCGCCACCCGTGGGGGGGACGAACATCGCCCTGAGCAGTTCTTC. The rearrangement uses TRBV5-1 and TRBJ2-1, with 7 bases matching TRBD2. CDR1 and CDR2 (germline): SGHRS, YFSETQ. This CDR3 has 15 amino acids. The trim removed 9 bases at V and 9 bases at J, leaving 18 bases unmatched.

For this clonotype: One junction end disagrees with the germline gene, perhaps due to a read error. This chain uses TRBV10-3 with TRBJ1-2; possible D gene TRBD1, 5 bases. Germline V gene lookup returns CDR1 ENHRY and CDR2 SYGVKD. This CDR3 spans 14 amino acids. The CDR3, as DNA: TGTGCCACCAGTGAGTCGCAGGGTACGAATGGCTACACCTTC. This codes for CATSESQGTNGYTF.

As concerns this clonotype: A clone one base away is much larger, so this may be a read error. V usage is TRBV12-3 or TRBV12-4 and J usage is TRBJ2-2; the match to TRBD1 covers 9 bases. J lost 7 bases, V lost 7 bases, and 7 bases had no gene match. CDR3 length: 14 amino acids. The CDR3 spells CASTGQGTGGELFF. The CDR3 nucleotides read TGTGCCAGCACCGGACAGGGGACGGGCGGGGAGCTGTTTTTT.

This clonotype was picked up a small number of times. V usage is TRBV24-1 and J usage is TRBJ2-7, with a possible D match to TRBD1 (6 bases). This CDR3 has 13 amino acids. Germline V gene data show CDR1 as KGHDR and CDR2 as SFDVKD. Between the trimmed V and J ends, which lost 7 bases and 4 bases, there was a span of 13 bases. This CDR3 is CATSGAGEYEQYF. The CDR3 DNA follows: TGTGCCACCAGCGGGGCAGGGGAGTACGAGCAGTACTTC.

The gene calls are TRBV6-1 and TRBJ1-6; D is unresolved. V shed 7 bases and J shed 5 bases, with 12 bases lying between them. Germline V gene lookup returns CDR1 MNHNS and CDR2 SASEGT. This CDR3 comprises 14 residues. DNA for the CDR3: TGTGCCAGCATGAACCGGGTCAATAATTCACCCCTCCACTTT. This gives the protein CASMNRVNNSPLHF.

V usage is TRBV20-1 and J usage is TRBJ2-5, with 8 bases fitting TRBD1. The V gene end was trimmed by 6 bases and the J gene end by 5 bases; junction bases not matched to a gene: 8. Germline lookup yields CDR1 DFQATT and CDR2 SNEGSKA (reference sequence). The CDR3 spans 13 residues. In DNA form, the CDR3 reads TGCAGTGCCAGCCGGACAGGGTTCGAGACCCAGTACTTC. This sequence encodes CSASRTGFETQYF.

The rearrangement links TRBV7-2 to TRBJ2-1, with 9 bases identical to TRBD2. The CDR3 runs 11 residues. V dropped 7 bases and J dropped 10; count of bases not matched to a gene: 2. Germline assignment: CDR1 SGHTA and CDR2 FQGNSA. CDR3: CASKSGGEQFF. For the CDR3, the DNA is TGTGCCAGCAAGAGCGGGGGGGAGCAGTTCTTC.

This clonotype was seen repeatedly, ten times or more. The chain links TRBV6-4 to TRBJ1-6, with D tentatively TRBD1 (6 bases). The germline V and J ends were trimmed by 0 bases and 1 base, with 22 bases remaining between them. Germline values: CDR1 MRHNA, CDR2 SNTAGT. The CDR3 consists of 21 residues. The CDR3 nucleotides read TGTGCCAGCAGTGACTCGAGACGGACAGATGGCTGGCCGTCCTATAATTCACCCCTCCACTTT. As protein: CASSDSRRTDGWPSYNSPLHF.

This rearrangement joins TRBV19 to TRBJ1-2, with 7 bases lining up with TRBD1. Germline V CDR1 and CDR2: LNHDA, SQIVND (reference sequence). The CDR3 extends over 15 amino acids. V shed 5 bases, J shed 5 bases, and the junction held 11 bases outside the gene matches. The DNA of the CDR3 is TGTGCCAGTAGTGGGCCGGGACAGAGGGGGTATGGCTACACCTTC. Amino acids: CASSGPGQRGYGYTF. Complete variable domain (other parts from reference TRBV19 and TRBJ1-2): DGGITQSPKYLFRKEGQNVTLSCEQNLNHDAMYWYRQDPGQGLRLIYYSQIVNDFQKGDIAEGYSVSREKKESFPLTVTSAQKNPTAFYLCASSGPGQRGYGYTFGSGTRLTVV.

Points on this clonotype: No conserved phenylalanine or tryptophan ends this CDR3, so it is likely a read error. The chain employs TRBV7-2 and TRBJ1-4; tentative D call: TRBD1 (6 bases). CDR1 SGHTA and CDR2 FQGNSA come from the germline V gene. Trimming stripped 5 bases from V and 8 bases from J, with 9 bases between. CDR3 length: 12 amino acids. The CDR3, as DNA: TGTGCCAGCAGCCTCACAGGGGAAAAACTGTTTCTT. This translates into CASSLTGEKLFL.

The chain carries TRBV19 and TRBJ1-2, with 8 bases fitting TRBD1. The J segment lost 4 bases and the V segment lost 4 bases, leaving 5 bases of the junction unmatched. This CDR3 is built from 14 residues. Germline CDR1 is LNHDA and CDR2 is SQIVND (reference sequence). The CDR3 DNA reads as TGTGCCAGTAGTACCCAGACAGGGGTCTATGGCTACACCTTC. Amino acids: CASSTQTGVYGYTF.